The source of this T cell receptor beta chain is a study of vaccination and CD4 T cells after COVID-19. As for this clonotype: The antigen is undetermined.

Germline lookup yields CDR1 SGHNT and CDR2 YYREEE (reference sequence). The CDR3 covers 12 residues. V lost 6 bases, J lost 5 bases, and 9 bases lay in between. With the Oncomine TCR Beta short-read assay, DNA from cultured CD4+ T cells was sequenced. Cultured CD4+ T cells yielded the extracted genomic DNA. TCRdb re-called the PCR reads with MiXCR, one entry per CDR3 protein. The sample contains about 10,000 distinct CDR3 sequences, roughly 30% of which appear only once. Treatment reported: roughly 10-day PBMC culture with coronavirus spike peptide pools or control peptides (ViraFEST assay). It was before the COVID-19 pandemic (2011-2018) that the unexposed donor's CD4+ T cells were collected.

The J gene is TRBJ2-1, the V gene TRBV5-4; the D call may be TRBD1 or TRBD2 (5 bases each). The source of this sequence is a human donor in good health. The source material was CD4+ T cells from blood, cultured in vitro. The DNA of the CDR3 is TGTGCCAGCAAGAGGGACCACAATGAGCAGTTCTTC. This codes for CASKRDHNEQFF.